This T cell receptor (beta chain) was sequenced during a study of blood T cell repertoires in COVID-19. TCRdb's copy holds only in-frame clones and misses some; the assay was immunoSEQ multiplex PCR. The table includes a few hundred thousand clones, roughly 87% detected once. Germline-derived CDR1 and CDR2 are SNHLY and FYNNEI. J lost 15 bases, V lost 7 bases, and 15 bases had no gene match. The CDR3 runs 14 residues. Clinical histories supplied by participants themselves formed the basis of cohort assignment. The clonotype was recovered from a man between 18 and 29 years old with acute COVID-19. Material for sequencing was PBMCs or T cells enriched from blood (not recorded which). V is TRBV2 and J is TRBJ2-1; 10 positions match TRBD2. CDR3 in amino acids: CASTGGSSGSPLFF. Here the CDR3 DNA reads TGTGCCAGCACCGGAGGGTCTAGCGGGAGTCCTCTGTTCTTC.